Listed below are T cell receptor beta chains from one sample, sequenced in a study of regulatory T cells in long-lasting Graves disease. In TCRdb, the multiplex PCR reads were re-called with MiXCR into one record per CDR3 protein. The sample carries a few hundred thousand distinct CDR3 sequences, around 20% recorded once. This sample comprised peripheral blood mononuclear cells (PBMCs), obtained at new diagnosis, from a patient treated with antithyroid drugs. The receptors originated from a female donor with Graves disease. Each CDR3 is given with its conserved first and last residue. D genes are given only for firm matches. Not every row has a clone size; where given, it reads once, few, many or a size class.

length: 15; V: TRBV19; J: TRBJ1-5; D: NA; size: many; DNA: TGTGCCAGTAGTATAGACAGGGGAGAAGGACAGCCCCAGCATTTT; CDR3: CASSIDRGEGQPQHF
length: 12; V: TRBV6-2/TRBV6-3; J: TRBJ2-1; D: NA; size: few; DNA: TGTGCCAGCAGTTACCCAGACAATGAGCAGTTCTTC; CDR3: CASSYPDNEQFF
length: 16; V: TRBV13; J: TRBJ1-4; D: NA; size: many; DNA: TGTGCCAGCAGTTTGAGACTAGGGATGACTAATGAAAAACTGTTTTTT; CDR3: CASSLRLGMTNEKLFF
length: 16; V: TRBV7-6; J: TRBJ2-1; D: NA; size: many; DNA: TGTGCCAGCAGCTTTAGACTCCGTAGCTCCTACAATGAGCAGTTCTTC; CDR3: CASSFRLRSSYNEQFF
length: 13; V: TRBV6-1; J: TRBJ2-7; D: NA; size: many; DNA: TGTGCCAGCTGTATACCTTACTCCTACGAGCAGTACTTC; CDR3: CASCIPYSYEQYF
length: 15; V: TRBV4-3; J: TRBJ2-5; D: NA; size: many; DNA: TGCGCCAGCCGCGCGGGTCAGTCGAACCAAGAGACCCAGTACTTC; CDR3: CASRAGQSNQETQYF
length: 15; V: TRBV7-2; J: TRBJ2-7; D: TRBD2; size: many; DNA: TGTGCCAGCAGCTCCGGGACTAGTCCCTCCTACGAGCAGTACTTC; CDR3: CASSSGTSPSYEQYF
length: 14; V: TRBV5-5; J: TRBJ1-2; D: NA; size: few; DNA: TGTGCCAGCAGCTTGGCCGTGGGGGACTATGGCTACACCTTC; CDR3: CASSLAVGDYGYTF
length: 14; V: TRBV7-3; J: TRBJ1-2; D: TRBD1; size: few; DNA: TGTGCCAGCAGCCCCCGTCAGGGGGCTGGAGGCTACACCTTC; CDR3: CASSPRQGAGGYTF
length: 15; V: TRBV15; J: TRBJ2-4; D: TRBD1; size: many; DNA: TGTGCCACCAGCAAGGACAGGGGTACCAAAAACATTCAGTACTTC; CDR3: CATSKDRGTKNIQYF
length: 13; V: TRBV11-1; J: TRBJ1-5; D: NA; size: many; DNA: TGTGCCAGCAGTCACGACAGGAATCAGCCCCAGCATTTT; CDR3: CASSHDRNQPQHF
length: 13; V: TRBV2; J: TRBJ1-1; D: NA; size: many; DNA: TGTGCCAGCAGTTTACAGGGAAAAACTGAAGCTTTCTTT; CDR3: CASSLQGKTEAFF
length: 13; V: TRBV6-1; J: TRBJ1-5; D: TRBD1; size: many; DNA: TGTGCCAGCAGAGCGGACAGGGGACAGCCCCAGCATTTT; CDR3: CASRADRGQPQHF
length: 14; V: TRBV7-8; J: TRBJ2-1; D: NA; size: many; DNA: TGTGCCAGCAGCTTAGAACAGGTCTACAATGAGCAGTTCTTC; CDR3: CASSLEQVYNEQFF
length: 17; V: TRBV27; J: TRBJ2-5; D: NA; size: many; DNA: TGTGCCAGCAGTTCATTATGGCGACGGGTGTACCAAGAGACCCAGTACTTC; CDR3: CASSSLWRRVYQETQYF
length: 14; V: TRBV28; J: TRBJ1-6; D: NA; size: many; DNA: TGTGCCAGCAGTCCGACAGGAAGGGATTCACCCCTCCACTTT; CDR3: CASSPTGRDSPLHF
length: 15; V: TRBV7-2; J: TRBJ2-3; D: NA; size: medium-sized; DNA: TGTGCCAGCAGCTTACGGCAGCCTAGCACAGATACGCAGTATTTT; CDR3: CASSLRQPSTDTQYF
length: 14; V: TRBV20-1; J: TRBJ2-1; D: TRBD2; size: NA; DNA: TGCAGTGCTGAGACTAGCGGGAACTCAAATGAGCAGTTCTTC; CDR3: CSAETSGNSNEQFF
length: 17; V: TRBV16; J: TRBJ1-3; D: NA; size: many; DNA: TGTGCCAGCAGCCAATCGACAACTTACAGCTCTGGAAACACCATATATTTT; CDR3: CASSQSTTYSSGNTIYF
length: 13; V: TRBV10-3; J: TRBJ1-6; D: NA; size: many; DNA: TGTGCCATCAGTGAGACATCGGATTCACCCCTCCACTTT; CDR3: CAISETSDSPLHF
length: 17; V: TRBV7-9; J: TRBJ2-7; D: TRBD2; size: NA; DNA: TGTGCCAGCAGCTCAGAGTGGGACGGACTAGCGGGGTACGAGCAGTACTTC; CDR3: CASSSEWDGLAGYEQYF
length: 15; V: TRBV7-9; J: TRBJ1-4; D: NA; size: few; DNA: TGTGCCAGCAGCCCCCCCCAGAGGCCGAGGGAAAAACTGTTTTTT; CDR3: CASSPPQRPREKLFF
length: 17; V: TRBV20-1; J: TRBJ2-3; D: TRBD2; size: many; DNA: TGCAGTGTTACCCCCCTCAGCGGGACTTTTAGCACAGATACGCAGTATTTT; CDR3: CSVTPLSGTFSTDTQYF
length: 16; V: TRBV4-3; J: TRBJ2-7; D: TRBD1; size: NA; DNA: TGCGCCAGCAGCCAAGTAGGGGGCAGGGGAAGCTACGAGCAGTACTTC; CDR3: CASSQVGGRGSYEQYF
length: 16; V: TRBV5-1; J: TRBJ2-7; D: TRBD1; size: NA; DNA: TGCGCCAGCAGCGCCTACTTCCCGGGACAGGGCAGCGAGCAGTACTTC; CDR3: CASSAYFPGQGSEQYF
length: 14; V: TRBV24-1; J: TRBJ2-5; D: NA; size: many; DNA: TGTGCCACCAGTGAAGCCAAGGCAGAAGAGACCCAGTACTTC; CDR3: CATSEAKAEETQYF
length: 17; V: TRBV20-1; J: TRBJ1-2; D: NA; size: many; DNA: TGCAGTGCTAGAGATCTCGGCAGCTCCAACCGACTGGCCCTCTACACCTTC; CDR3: CSARDLGSSNRLALYTF
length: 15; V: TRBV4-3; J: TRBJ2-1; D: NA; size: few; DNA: TGCGCCAGCAGCCTCAGCGGTGGATCCTACAATGAGCAGTTCTTC; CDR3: CASSLSGGSYNEQFF
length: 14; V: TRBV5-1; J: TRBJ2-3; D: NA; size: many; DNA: TGCGCCAGCGGAACCGCGGGGCCGTGGGATACGCAGTATTTT; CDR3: CASGTAGPWDTQYF
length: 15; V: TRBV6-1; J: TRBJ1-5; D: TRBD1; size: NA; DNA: TGTGCCAGCAGACTTGGACAGGGGGAGAATCAGCCCCAGCATTTT; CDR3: CASRLGQGENQPQHF
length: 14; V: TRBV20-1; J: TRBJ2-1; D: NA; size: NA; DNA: TGCAGTGCTAGAGGTGGGGGTTTCGGAAATGAGCAGTTCTTC; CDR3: CSARGGGFGNEQFF
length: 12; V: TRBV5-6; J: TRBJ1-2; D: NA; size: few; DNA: TGTGCCAGCAGCCTTGGCCGGGTTGGCTACACCTTC; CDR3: CASSLGRVGYTF
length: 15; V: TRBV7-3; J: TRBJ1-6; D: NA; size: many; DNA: TGTGCCAGCAGCTTAGCAGGGGACTATAATTCACCCCTCCACTTT; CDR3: CASSLAGDYNSPLHF
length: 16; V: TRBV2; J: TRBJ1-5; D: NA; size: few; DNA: TGTGCCAGCAGTTCCGCGGCACGGAGCTCCAATCAGCCCCAGCATTTT; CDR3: CASSSAARSSNQPQHF
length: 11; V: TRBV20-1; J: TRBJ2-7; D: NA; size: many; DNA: TGCAGTGCTGGTCAGACCTACGAGCAGTACTTC; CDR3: CSAGQTYEQYF
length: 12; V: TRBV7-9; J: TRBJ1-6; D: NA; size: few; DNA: TGTGCCAGCAGCCACAGAAATTCACCCCTCCACTTT; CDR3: CASSHRNSPLHF
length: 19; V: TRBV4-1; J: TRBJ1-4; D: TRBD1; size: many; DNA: TGCGCCAGCAGCCAAGTTCTGTGGGACAGGCCTTTTGGAGGTGAAAAACTGTTTTTT; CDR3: CASSQVLWDRPFGGEKLFF
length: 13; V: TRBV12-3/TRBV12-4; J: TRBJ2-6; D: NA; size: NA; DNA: TGTGCCAGCAGTTTAACGCAGACCAACGTCCTGACTTTC; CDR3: CASSLTQTNVLTF
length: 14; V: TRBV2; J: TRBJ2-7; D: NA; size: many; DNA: TGTGCCAGCAGACGACAGGAGAGCTCCTACGAGCAGTACTTC; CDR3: CASRRQESSYEQYF
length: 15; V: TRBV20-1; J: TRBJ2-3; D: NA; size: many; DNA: TGCAGTGCTATAAATCGCGGGGTTAGCACAGATACGCAGTATTTT; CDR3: CSAINRGVSTDTQYF
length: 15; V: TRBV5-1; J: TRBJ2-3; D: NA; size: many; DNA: TGCGCCAGCAGCGCCGGGCACCCAGGGACAGATACGCAGTATTTT; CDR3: CASSAGHPGTDTQYF
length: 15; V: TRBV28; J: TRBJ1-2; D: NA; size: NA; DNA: TGCGCCACCTACCGACCGACAGTCCAGGGAAGTGGCTACACCTTC; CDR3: CATYRPTVQGSGYTF
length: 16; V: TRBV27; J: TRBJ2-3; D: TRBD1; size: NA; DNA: TGTGCCAGCAGTTCCTGGGACAGCCCTAGCACAGATACGCAGTATTTT; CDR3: CASSSWDSPSTDTQYF
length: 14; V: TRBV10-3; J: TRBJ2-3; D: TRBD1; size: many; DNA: TGTGCCGCCAAGACAGGGGGCGCGGGAGATACGCAGTATTTT; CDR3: CAAKTGGAGDTQYF
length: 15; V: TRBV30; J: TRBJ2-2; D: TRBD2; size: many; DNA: TGTGCCTGGAGTATGCTAGCGGGAGTCGCCGGGGAGCTGTTTTTT; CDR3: CAWSMLAGVAGELFF
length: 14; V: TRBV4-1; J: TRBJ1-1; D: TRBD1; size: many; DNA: TGCGCCAGCAGCCATACAGGGGACGCCACTGAAGCTTTCTTT; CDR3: CASSHTGDATEAFF
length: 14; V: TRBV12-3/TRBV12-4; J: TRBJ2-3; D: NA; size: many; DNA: TGTGCCAGCAGTTTTGGACACTCCACAGATACGCAGTATTTT; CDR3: CASSFGHSTDTQYF
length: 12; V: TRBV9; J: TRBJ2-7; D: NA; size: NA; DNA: TGTGCCAGCAGCGGAGGGAGTAACGAGCAGTACTTC; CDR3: CASSGGSNEQYF
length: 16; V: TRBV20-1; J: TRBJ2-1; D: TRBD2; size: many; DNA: TGCAGTGCTAACCCAGGACTAGCGAGAGCTTACAATGAGCAGTTCTTC; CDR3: CSANPGLARAYNEQFF
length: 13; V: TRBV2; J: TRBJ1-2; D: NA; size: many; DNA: TGTGCCAGCAGCGATGGGAACCTCCCTGGCTACACCTTC; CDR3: CASSDGNLPGYTF
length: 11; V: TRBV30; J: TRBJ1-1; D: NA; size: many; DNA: TGTGCCTGGAGTGAGGACAGTGAAGCTTTCTTT; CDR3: CAWSEDSEAFF
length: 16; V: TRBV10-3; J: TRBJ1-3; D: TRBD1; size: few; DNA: TGTGCCATCAGTCCCCGACAGGGGGAGTCTGGAAACACCATATATTTT; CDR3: CAISPRQGESGNTIYF
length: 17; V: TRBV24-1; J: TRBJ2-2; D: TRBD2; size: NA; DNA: TGTGCCACCAGTGATACTAGACTAGCGGGGCGCACCGGGGAGCTGTTTTTT; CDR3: CATSDTRLAGRTGELFF
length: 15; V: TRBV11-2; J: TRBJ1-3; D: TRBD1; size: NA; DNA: TGTGCCAGCAGCTCTCGGACAGGCTCTGGAAACACCATATATTTT; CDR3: CASSSRTGSGNTIYF
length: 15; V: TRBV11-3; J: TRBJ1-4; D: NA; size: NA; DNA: TGTGCCAGCAGCCAAAGTGACAGTACTAATGAAAAACTGTTTTTT; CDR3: CASSQSDSTNEKLFF
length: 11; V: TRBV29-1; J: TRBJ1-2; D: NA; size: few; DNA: TGCAGCGTTCGCCTAAGGGGCGGCTACACCTTC; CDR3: CSVRLRGGYTF
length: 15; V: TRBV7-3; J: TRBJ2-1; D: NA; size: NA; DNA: TGTGCCAGTAGCTCGTCTGGGCTCTCCTACAATGAGCAGTTCTTC; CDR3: CASSSSGLSYNEQFF
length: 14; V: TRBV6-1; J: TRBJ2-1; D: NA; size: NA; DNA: TGTGCCAGCAGCTCCCCAGGCGGGTTCAATGAGCAGTTCTTC; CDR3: CASSSPGGFNEQFF
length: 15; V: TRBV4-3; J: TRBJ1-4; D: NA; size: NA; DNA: TGCGCCAGCAGCCCCGGGACCCTCCTTAACGAAAAACTGTTTTTT; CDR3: CASSPGTLLNEKLFF